The subject of this entry is one TCR beta chain. These data belong to a study of shared clonotypes between healthy human individuals. V lost 6 bases and J 4 bases, leaving 15 bases between the germline ends. This CDR3 is 14 amino acids long. The V gene's germline CDR1 is MNHEY and CDR2 SVGAGI. CD45RA-negative memory and CD45RA+ naive subsets were split from the CD4+ cells. As originally analysed: In the immunoSEQ data, sequences were junction-only and lacked quality scores, so filtering differed. Profiled with immunoSEQ multiplex PCR; TCRdb holds only in-frame clones, not every one. For V, J and clone size, that table is used; D and trimming come from the DNA. The repertoire holds some 2.1 million clones, roughly 95% seen once, with approximately 0.13% in the top ten.

The chain employs TRBV6-5 and TRBJ1-2, with unresolved D. Sequenced sample: naive CD4+ T cells sorted from blood. Noted subset: CD45RA+ positively selected. The origin of this receptor is a man aged 18-30 years in good health. CDR3 sequence reads: CASSPTSWGYGYTF. The CDR3 DNA follows: TGTGCCAGCAGCCCTACCTCCTGGGGCTATGGCTACACCTTC.